Listed here are 24 T cell receptor beta chains from one sample, sequenced in a study of PD-1 and CTLA-4 blockade in melanoma. Produced via immunoSEQ multiplex PCR; TCRdb's table is partial and in-frame only. Seen here are 15,000 to 20,000 clones, roughly 73% observed once, and the top ten hold approximately 16%. The material sequenced was CD8+ T cells from peripheral blood, taken before anti-PD-1 treatment. Source of these receptors: a human donor with melanoma.

The chain combines TRBV5-1 with TRBJ1-1; tentative D call: TRBD1 (5 bases). Between the trimmed V and J ends, which lost 4 bases and 1 base, there was a span of 11 bases. From germline, CDR1 is SGHRS and CDR2 YFSETQ. This CDR3 contains 14 residues. DNA of the CDR3: TGCGCCAGCAGCGCATATGGGGGGAACACTGAAGCTTTCTTT. Encoded protein: CASSAYGGNTEAFF.

V is TRBV29-1 and J is TRBJ2-7; D may correspond to TRBD1 or TRBD2 (6 bases each). The CDR3 has 14 amino acids. Germline loops: CDR1 SQVTM, CDR2 ANQGSEA. V lost 2 bases and J 4 bases, leaving 15 bases between the germline ends. CDR3 nucleotides: TGCAGCGTTGAATGGGGGGCAGGGACGTACGAGCAGTACTTC. Encoded protein: CSVEWGAGTYEQYF.

The V gene is TRBV2, the J gene TRBJ1-2, with 9 bases lining up with TRBD1. V lost 6 bases and J lost 7; bases outside the gene matches: 6. The CDR3 has 13 residues. Germline CDR1 and CDR2: SNHLY and FYNNEI. The CDR3 region is CASRGQGGGGYTF. The CDR3 DNA reads as TGTGCCAGCAGGGGACAGGGCGGGGGTGGCTACACCTTC.

CDR3 in amino acids: CASSLEDRANTEAFF. The CDR3 nucleotides read TGTGCCAGCAGCTTGGAGGACAGGGCGAACACTGAAGCTTTCTTT. The chain uses TRBV5-4 and TRBJ1-1; 8 bases fit TRBD1. Germline CDR1 reads SGHNT; CDR2 reads YYREEE (reference sequence). The CDR3 runs to 15 residues. Losses at the gene ends were 0 bases for V and 1 base for J; bases not matched to a gene: 2. Supplemented by reference TRBV5-4 and TRBJ1-1, the full variable domain reads ETGVTQSPTHLIKTRGQQVTLRCSSQSGHNTVSWYQQALGQGPQFIFQYYREEENGRGNFPPRFSGLQFPNYSSELNVNALELDDSALYLCASSLEDRANTEAFFGQGTRLTVV.

This chain uses TRBV7-9 with TRBJ2-1; 12 bases are a match to TRBD2. The CDR3 runs to 15 residues. V gave up 3 bases and J gave up 7 bases; unmatched junction bases: 4. Germline CDR1 is SEHNR and CDR2 is FQNEAQ (reference sequence). CDR3 in amino acids: CASSFLAGGPNEQFF. The DNA for the CDR3 is TGTGCCAGCAGCTTTCTAGCGGGAGGGCCGAATGAGCAGTTCTTC. Using reference TRBV7-9 and TRBJ2-1 for the parts outside the CDR3, the full variable domain is DTGVSQNPRHKITKRGQNVTFRCDPISEHNRLYWYRQTLGQGPEFLTYFQNEAQLEKSRLLSDRFSAERPKGSFSTLEIQRTEQGDSAMYLCASSFLAGGPNEQFFGPGTRLTVL.

This clone has a single count. The chain employs TRBV30 and TRBJ2-1, with 7 bases fitting TRBD1. Trimming at V came to 6 bases and at J to 5 bases, leaving 10 bases not matched to a gene. CDR3 size: 14 residues. CDR1 is GTSNPN, CDR2 SVGIG, per germline (reference sequence). For the CDR3, the DNA is TGTGCCTGTCAAACGGGACAGTCCAACAATGAGCAGTTCTTC. Translating it yields CACQTGQSNNEQFF.

This sequence joins TRBV6-5 and TRBJ2-7, with D possibly TRBD2 on 5 matching bases. Germline V gene data show CDR1 as MNHEY and CDR2 as SVGAGI. V was pared by 2 bases and J by 3 bases, with 14 bases between. The CDR3 contains 15 residues. The CDR3 protein is CASSYEGGRLYEQYF. CDR3 coding DNA: TGTGCCAGCAGTTACGAGGGTGGGCGCCTCTACGAGCAGTACTTC.

The V call is TRBV3-1 (or the pseudogene TRBV3-2), the J call TRBJ2-1; 7 bases are shared with TRBD2. V was clipped by 6 bases and J by 2 bases; unmatched bases: 7. The CDR3 extends over 15 amino acids. Germline V CDR1 and CDR2: LGHDT, YNNKEL (reference sequence). CDR3 residues: CASSAFREAYNEQFF. The CDR3 region has the DNA TGTGCCAGCAGTGCGTTTCGGGAGGCCTACAATGAGCAGTTCTTC.

The chain couples TRBV5-8 to TRBJ2-3; maybe TRBD2 (5 bases). V shed 4 bases and J shed 4 bases, with 13 bases lying between them. The CDR3 runs 14 residues. Germline V gene lookup returns CDR1 SGHTS and CDR2 YDEGEE. CDR3 loop: CASSPGWGADTQYF. The CDR3 coding sequence is TGTGCCAGCAGCCCGGGGTGGGGTGCAGATACGCAGTATTTT.

This chain uses TRBV5-1 with TRBJ1-1; unclear D gene. The CDR3 length is 15 residues. Trimming cost V 1 base and J 0 bases, with 10 bases left between them. Germline V gene lookup returns CDR1 SGHRS and CDR2 YFSETQ. CDR3 in DNA: TGCGCCAGCAGCTTGTATGGAAACATGAACACTGAAGCTTTCTTT. This sequence encodes CASSLYGNMNTEAFF.

This clone was seen only once. The V and J genes are TRBV5-5 and TRBJ1-4; D possibly corresponds to TRBD1 (6 bases). Trimming cost V 0 bases and J 3 bases, with 9 bases left between them. There are 15 residues in the CDR3. CDR1 is SGHKS and CDR2 is YYEKEE in the germline V gene (reference sequence). CDR3 DNA sequence: TGTGCCAGCAGCTTGGAAGGGGGACCTAATGAAAAACTGTTTTTT. Its translation is CASSLEGGPNEKLFF.

The J gene is TRBJ1-2, the V gene TRBV19; 7 bases map to TRBD1. This CDR3 is 13 amino acids long. Germline V gene lookup returns CDR1 LNHDA and CDR2 SQIVND (reference sequence). V was pared by 5 bases and J by 3 bases, with 3 bases of the junction left unmatched. The CDR3 loop reads CASSPGGDYGYTF. CDR3 coding DNA: TGTGCCAGTAGTCCAGGGGGGGACTATGGCTACACCTTC.

The chain employs TRBV9 and TRBJ2-1; a possible D gene is TRBD2 (7 bases). CDR1 is SGDLS and CDR2 is YYNGEE in the germline V gene. The CDR3 sequence is 16 residues long. Trimming removed 1 base at V and 2 bases at J, with 13 bases between. The CDR3 DNA sequence: TGTGCCAGCAGCGTAACTTGGGGGGGCGCCTACAATGAGCAGTTCTTC. Translated, it gives CASSVTWGGAYNEQFF.

The chain employs TRBV19 and TRBJ2-3; D remains ambiguous. Germline CDR1 is LNHDA and CDR2 is SQIVND (reference sequence). The CDR3 has 13 residues. Trimming stripped 9 bases from V and 1 base from J, with 11 bases between. DNA for the CDR3: TGTGCCAGCGACCCGGGCCGCACAGATACGCAGTATTTT. Translating it yields CASDPGRTDTQYF. Full variable domain (outside the CDR3, taken from reference TRBV19 and TRBJ2-3): DGGITQSPKYLFRKEGQNVTLSCEQNLNHDAMYWYRQDPGQGLRLIYYSQIVNDFQKGDIAEGYSVSREKKESFPLTVTSAQKNPTAFYLCASDPGRTDTQYFGPGTRLTVL.

Concerning this clone itself: The missing conserved phenylalanine or tryptophan at the end of this CDR3 makes a read error likely. It is unclear where the CDR3 begins or ends on the DNA, so no DNA is shown, and the CDR3 is as TCRdb lists it. The CDR3 sequence: CATSDLRGGGQFGSRV. The V call is TRBV24-1, the J call TRBJ1-1; TRBD1 reflects the table's D call only, with no check against the DNA. Germline CDR1 KGHDR, CDR2 SFDVKD. The CDR3 has 16 residues if both end residues are counted.

The V and J genes are TRBV2 and TRBJ2-3; D is unresolved. Deletions cut 9 bases from V and 8 bases from J, with 15 bases between. CDR3 length: 12 residues. Germline V gene lookup returns CDR1 SNHLY and CDR2 FYNNEI. The CDR3 here is CARGPYGGTQYF. Here the CDR3 DNA reads TGTGCCAGAGGACCCTACGGCGGTACGCAGTATTTT.

This rearrangement joins TRBV27 to TRBJ2-7; D is possibly TRBD1 or TRBD2 (5 bases each). The CDR3 consists of 14 residues. V was clipped by 3 bases and J by 0 bases, with 9 bases between them. Germline loops: CDR1 MNHEY, CDR2 SMNVEV (reference sequence). The chain's CDR3 is CASSLGRTSYEQYF. CDR3 in DNA: TGTGCCAGCAGTTTGGGACGGACCTCCTACGAGCAGTACTTC.

This clone showed up just a few times. The V and J genes are TRBV28 and TRBJ2-1; 9 positions match TRBD1. Germline loops: CDR1 MDHEN, CDR2 SYDVKM. Losses at the gene ends were 3 bases for V and 5 bases for J; bases not matched to a gene: 5. The CDR3 contains 15 residues. The CDR3 DNA sequence: TGTGCCAGCAGTTTGGGGACAGGGTATCACAATGAGCAGTTCTTC. Its protein product is CASSLGTGYHNEQFF.

This clone was detected a few times. The genes are TRBV9 and TRBJ1-1, with D perhaps TRBD1 (5 bases). Trimming took off 5 bases at V and 1 base at J, with 12 bases between the two ends. The CDR3 sequence is 14 residues long. Germline V gives CDR1 SGDLS, CDR2 YYNGEE. CDR3 nucleotide sequence: TGTGCCAGCAGGGAGACGGGGCAGAACACTGAAGCTTTCTTT. Encoded protein: CASRETGQNTEAFF.

The chain carries TRBV12-5 and TRBJ1-4; D not certain. V lost 0 bases, J lost 5 bases, and 10 bases lay in between. The germline V gene encodes CDR1 LGHNT and CDR2 FRNRAP. The CDR3 contains 15 residues. CDR3 loop: CASGLVQGANEKLFF. The DNA of the CDR3 is TGTGCTAGTGGTTTGGTACAAGGCGCGAATGAAAAACTGTTTTTT.

V usage is TRBV5-4 and J usage is TRBJ2-7, with 7 bases matching TRBD1. Trimming cost V 2 bases and J 3 bases; bases outside gene matches: 8. Germline CDR1 is SGHNT and CDR2 is YYREEE (reference sequence). CDR3 size: 15 residues. CDR3 loop: CASSFGTEVDYEQYF. For the CDR3, the DNA is TGTGCCAGCAGCTTTGGGACAGAAGTAGACTACGAGCAGTACTTC.

V and J are TRBV6-5 and TRBJ2-5; a weak D match, TRBD1 (5 bases). This CDR3 spans 12 amino acids. Germline V gene lookup returns CDR1 MNHEY and CDR2 SVGAGI. Trimming removed 7 bases from V and 4 bases from J, with 10 bases in between. This CDR3 reads CASTGQGETQYF. CDR3 DNA: TGTGCCAGCACTGGTCAGGGAGAGACCCAGTACTTC.

This clone showed up just once. The chain is built from TRBV6-5 and TRBJ1-1; D unclear. This CDR3 contains 15 residues. Germline V lookup: CDR1 MNHEY, CDR2 SVGAGI. Trimming removed 1 base from V and 1 base from J, with 10 bases in between. The DNA for the CDR3 is TGTGCCAGCAGTTACTTTTTCGGTCCGAACACTGAAGCTTTCTTT. Protein: CASSYFFGPNTEAFF.

This clone occurred once. This rearrangement joins TRBV13 to TRBJ2-7; D remains unclear. Germline V lookup: CDR1 PRHDT, CDR2 FYEKMQ (reference sequence). V gave up 7 bases and J gave up 0 bases, with 10 bases separating them. CDR3 length: 13 residues. The CDR3 spells CASKQVSSYEQYF. The DNA of the CDR3 is TGTGCCAGCAAGCAGGTCAGCTCCTACGAGCAGTACTTC.